These 19 T cell receptor beta chains share one sample of origin, sequenced in a study of CD8 T cells in Susac syndrome. A quantity of about 0.5 to 1 ug RNA underwent reverse transcription using random hexamers. A single record per CDR3 protein comes from TCRdb applying MiXCR to the immunoSEQ multiplex PCR reads. The profile shows about 140,000 distinct CDR3 sequences, almost 96% of them singletons. The sequencing sample was made of CD4+ T cells from PBMCs. These receptors were obtained from a human donor with Susac syndrome.

The chain employs TRBV20-1 and TRBJ1-3, with TRBD1 matching 7 bases. Losses at the gene ends were 6 bases for V and 2 bases for J; bases not matched to a gene: 4. This CDR3 has 13 amino acids. Germline CDR1 is DFQATT and CDR2 is SNEGSKA (reference sequence). For the CDR3, the DNA is TGCAGTGCCCACAGGGGAACTGGAAACACCATATATTTT. Translation gives CSAHRGTGNTIYF.

V usage is TRBV7-2 and J usage is TRBJ2-3; D call uncertain. This CDR3 is 15 amino acids long. Germline V gene sequence: CDR1 SGHTA, CDR2 FQGNSA. Trimming stripped 5 bases from V and 1 base from J, with 13 bases between. CDR3 protein: CASSESWIRTDTQYF. Here the CDR3 DNA reads TGTGCCAGCAGCGAGAGCTGGATCCGCACAGATACGCAGTATTTT.

The V call is TRBV7-9, the J call TRBJ2-5; TRBD2 aligns across 11 bases. Trimming at V came to 5 bases and at J to 1 base, leaving 9 bases not matched to a gene. Per the germline V gene, CDR1 is SEHNR and CDR2 is FQNEAQ (reference sequence). The CDR3 consists of 17 residues. DNA for the CDR3: TGTGCCAGCAGCCCGTCCGGACTAGCGGGCCTCCAAGAGACCCAGTACTTC. Its translation: CASSPSGLAGLQETQYF.

The chain links TRBV20-1 to TRBJ1-2; D uncertain. The CDR3 is 13 residues long. Trimming stripped 5 bases from V and 0 bases from J, with 10 bases between. CDR1 is DFQATT, CDR2 SNEGSKA, per germline (reference sequence). Here the CDR3 reads CSAGEGANYGYTF. Here the CDR3 DNA reads TGCAGTGCTGGGGAGGGAGCTAACTATGGCTACACCTTC.

The chain recombines TRBV14 with TRBJ1-2, with D uncertain. Trimming shortened V by 4 bases and J by 8 bases, and 17 bases separated the two germline ends. This CDR3 has 14 residues. Germline CDR1 reads SGHDN; CDR2 reads FVKESK. The CDR3, as DNA: TGTGCCAGCAGCCGAACCCGGGTTGCGGGGGGCTACACCTTC. As protein: CASSRTRVAGGYTF.

The chain uses TRBV19 and TRBJ2-1, with TRBD1 matching over 7 bases. Germline V gene data show CDR1 as LNHDA and CDR2 as SQIVND (reference sequence). V shed 7 bases, J shed 10 bases, and the junction held 10 bases outside the gene matches. This CDR3 contains 13 residues. In DNA, the CDR3 is TGTGCCAGTACCCGGGACAGTTCAAGGGAGCAGTTCTTC. It specifies CASTRDSSREQFF.

The chain joins TRBV24-1 to TRBJ1-2; 9 nucleotides match TRBD1. The CDR3 runs 13 residues. The V and J ends lost 2 bases and 6 bases, in that order; junction bases with no gene match: 0. Germline lookup yields CDR1 KGHDR and CDR2 SFDVKD. The CDR3 DNA reads TGTGCCACCAGTGATTACAGGGGGCATGGCTACACCTTC. This gives the protein CATSDYRGHGYTF.

This clonotype was seen only once. The chain links TRBV9 to TRBJ1-5, with TRBD1 as a possible D gene (6 bases). Trimming removed 3 bases from V and 4 bases from J, with 11 bases in between. Germline assignment: CDR1 SGDLS and CDR2 YYNGEE. The CDR3 is 14 amino acids. The CDR3: CASSAQGGNQPQHF. The CDR3 DNA follows: TGTGCCAGCAGCGCACAGGGAGGGAATCAGCCCCAGCATTTT.

This chain uses TRBV28 with TRBJ1-3; TRBD1 agrees at 8 bases. The CDR3 has 17 amino acids. Trimming took 2 bases from V and 5 from J; bases not matched to a gene: 11. Germline lookup yields CDR1 MDHEN and CDR2 SYDVKM. CDR3 protein: CASSLISQGASRNTIYF. The CDR3 DNA reads as TGTGCCAGCAGTTTAATTAGCCAGGGGGCATCCAGAAACACCATATATTTT.

This clonotype has only one observation. The chain recombines TRBV3-1 with TRBJ2-3, with TRBD2 identical over 9 bases. Germline values: CDR1 LGHDT, CDR2 YNNKEL (reference sequence). V lost 1 base and J lost 2; bases outside the gene matches: 4. This CDR3 contains 16 residues. The CDR3 spells CASSQGSGSFTDTQYF. CDR3 nucleotides: TGTGCCAGCAGCCAAGGTAGCGGGAGCTTCACAGATACGCAGTATTTT.

The chain recombines TRBV4-2 with TRBJ1-1; possible D gene TRBD1, 6 bases. Germline CDR1 LGHNA, CDR2 YNFKEQ. V was cut by 0 bases and J by 2 bases, with 13 bases left in between. This CDR3 region has 16 residues. The CDR3 protein is CASSQDQGRGNTEAFF. CDR3 nucleotide sequence: TGTGCCAGCAGCCAAGATCAAGGCAGGGGTAACACTGAAGCTTTCTTT.

This clonotype was found once. This chain links TRBV4-1 with TRBJ2-7; the match to TRBD1 covers 12 bases. The germline V gene has CDR1 MGHRA and CDR2 YSYEKL. The length of the CDR3 is 16 residues. Trimming took 4 bases from V and 5 from J; bases not matched to a gene: 9. The CDR3 nucleotides read TGCGCCAGCAGCCTACGTTCGGGACAGGGGGCCGACGAGCAGTACTTC. This codes for CASSLRSGQGADEQYF.

This sequence joins TRBV4-1 and TRBJ1-2, with 11 nucleotides matching TRBD1. The CDR3 length is 14 residues. Germline CDR1 reads MGHRA; CDR2 reads YSYEKL. V shed 4 bases, J shed 6 bases, and the junction held 4 bases outside the gene matches. As DNA, the CDR3 is TGCGCCAGCAGCCTACGGGACAGGGGGGATGGCTACACCTTC. Encoded protein: CASSLRDRGDGYTF.

The chain links TRBV7-3 to TRBJ2-1, with 8 bases lining up with TRBD2. This CDR3 is built from 15 residues. With V trimmed by 5 bases and J by 5 bases, 8 bases remained unmatched. Germline CDR1 SGHTA, CDR2 FQGTGA. The CDR3 protein is CASSRAAGRDNEQFF. Here the CDR3 DNA reads TGTGCCAGCAGCCGAGCGGCCGGGAGGGACAATGAGCAGTTCTTC.

CDR3 region: CSATSSGYNEQFF. The CDR3 DNA reads as TGCAGTGCTACTTCTAGCGGTTACAATGAGCAGTTCTTC. The J gene is TRBJ2-1, the V gene TRBV20-1, with 7 bases that match TRBD2. The germline V gene has CDR1 DFQATT and CDR2 SNEGSKA (reference sequence). The CDR3 is made up of 13 amino acids. With 4 bases clipped from V and 4 bases from J, the junction kept 4 bases outside the gene matches.

The CDR3 reads CASSVAGGNQPQHF. Written as DNA, the CDR3 is TGTGCCAGCAGCGTAGCGGGGGGGAATCAGCCCCAGCATTTT. J is TRBJ1-5 and V is TRBV9; the D gene is possibly TRBD1 (5 bases). This CDR3 has 14 amino acids. V lost 0 bases, J lost 4 bases, and 8 bases lay in between. CDR1 is SGDLS, CDR2 YYNGEE, per germline.

This chain joins TRBV4-1 and TRBJ2-3; 7 bases map to TRBD2. In germline, CDR1 is MGHRA, CDR2 YSYEKL. This CDR3 is built from 18 residues. V gave up 4 bases and J gave up 0 bases; unmatched junction bases: 13. CDR3 sequence (DNA): TGCGCCAGCAGCCCCAGCGGGATGGTGGTGAGGAGCACAGATACGCAGTATTTT. Its protein is CASSPSGMVVRSTDTQYF.

This chain uses TRBV7-9 with TRBJ2-1, with a possible D match to TRBD1 (5 bases). This CDR3 is built from 13 residues. Trimming took 0 bases from V and 8 from J, leaving 8 bases between them. Germline CDR1 and CDR2: SEHNR and FQNEAQ (reference sequence). The CDR3 nucleotides read TGTGCCAGCAGCTTAGCCAGGGCAGATGAGCAGTTCTTC. It yields the protein CASSLARADEQFF.

V is TRBV19 and J is TRBJ1-5; TRBD1 agrees at 7 bases. CDR3 length equals 14 residues. The germline gives CDR1 LNHDA, CDR2 SQIVND (reference sequence). V gave up 3 bases and J gave up 12 bases; unmatched junction bases: 11. The CDR3, as DNA: TGTGCCAGTAGTATCGGTTGGGACAGTTTCCTCCAGCATTTT. It translates to CASSIGWDSFLQHF. Based on the CDR3 plus reference TRBV19 and TRBJ1-5, the full variable domain is DGGITQSPKYLFRKEGQNVTLSCEQNLNHDAMYWYRQDPGQGLRLIYYSQIVNDFQKGDIAEGYSVSREKKESFPLTVTSAQKNPTAFYLCASSIGWDSFLQHFGDGTRLSIL.